The clone carrying this T cell receptor beta chain was found once. The antigen is unknown. It was with 60 Vbeta and 13 Jbeta primers that the PCR ran. Sequenced by immunoSEQ multiplex PCR; TCRdb stores in-frame clones only, minus some. The data contain some 99,000 clones, around 73% of them singletons. The data were obtained in a study of cytomegalovirus exposure and HLA in healthy donors. Study results and limitations: Per a prior analysis, the majority of TCR beta V segments were productive roughly 87% or roughly 30% of the time. A later analysis showed HLA-associated TCR beta chains outstripping equally common others in clonal expansion. In vitro data verified three CMV-associated chains as specific for CMV antigens. Among the most significant clusters, several appeared linked to common viral pathogens in a later analysis.

The clonotype originates from a middle-aged man in good health and CMV-seronegative. The sample taken for sequencing was PBMCs.

CDR3 region: CSVEAQGTGANVLTF. CDR3 bases: TGCAGCGTTGAAGCGCAGGGGACTGGGGCCAACGTCCTGACTTTC. This chain links TRBV29-1 with TRBJ2-6; a weak D match, TRBD1 (6 bases). CDR3 length: 15 residues. CDR1 is SQVTM, CDR2 ANQGSEA, per germline. The ends were cut back, 1 base at V and 2 bases at J, with 9 bases in the middle.